The rows below give T cell receptor beta chains drawn from one sample of a study of cytomegalovirus exposure and HLA in healthy donors. The repertoire was sequenced with immunoSEQ multiplex PCR; TCRdb's copy has only in-frame clones and lacks some. In all, the sample yields around 200,000 clones. The source material was PBMCs. The receptors stem from a woman younger than 45 in good health and CMV-seropositive. CDR3s include the opening cysteine and the closing phenylalanine or tryptophan. The D gene is left open where the match is weak.

J: TRBJ2-1
V: TRBV29-1
D: .
DNA: TGCAGCGTTGAAGATCCGGGACTCTTGAGTGATGAGCAGTTCTTC
CDR3: CSVEDPGLLSDEQFF

J: TRBJ1-3
V: TRBV5-1
D: TRBD1
DNA: TGCGCCAGCAGCCCGAACACAGGGGCTCCTGGAAACACCATATATTTT
CDR3: CASSPNTGAPGNTIYF

J: TRBJ2-7
V: TRBV7-8
D: TRBD2
DNA: TGTGCCAGCAGCTTATCCCTATTGGGAGGGTCCGAGCAGTACTTC
CDR3: CASSLSLLGGSEQYF

J: TRBJ2-2
V: TRBV10-3
D: TRBD1
DNA: TGTGCCATCAGTAACCAGGGGGCCCTTTCGAACACCGGGGAGCTGTTTTTT
CDR3: CAISNQGALSNTGELFF

J: TRBJ2-5
V: TRBV30
D: TRBD2
DNA: TGTGCCTGGGCCCGGACTAGCGGGATCGCAGAGACCCAGTACTTC
CDR3: CAWARTSGIAETQYF

J: TRBJ1-2
V: TRBV28
D: .
DNA: TGTGCCAGCAGTTCCCCTGACAGACCCTATGGCTACACCTTC
CDR3: CASSSPDRPYGYTF

J: TRBJ1-5
V: TRBV6-1
D: .
DNA: TGTGCCAGCAGCCAGATGGGAGGGTCCGGTCAGCCCCAGCATTTT
CDR3: CASSQMGGSGQPQHF

J: TRBJ1-2
V: TRBV4-2
D: .
DNA: TGTGCCAGCAGCCAAGGGGTAGGAGGGGTTTATGGCTACACCTTC
CDR3: CASSQGVGGVYGYTF

J: TRBJ2-1
V: TRBV7-8
D: .
DNA: TGTGCCAGCAGCCCGGAGCTTTACAATGAGCAGTTCTTC
CDR3: CASSPELYNEQFF

J: TRBJ2-3
V: TRBV27
D: .
DNA: TGTGCCAGCAGTTTACGGCGCTCAGAGGTTGGCACAGATACGCAGTATTTT
CDR3: CASSLRRSEVGTDTQYF

J: TRBJ2-7
V: TRBV10-3
D: .
DNA: TGTGCCATCACGTCGGCAGGGGTCTCCTACGAGCAGTACTTC
CDR3: CAITSAGVSYEQYF

J: TRBJ1-1
V: TRBV7-8
D: TRBD1
DNA: TGTGCCAGCAGCTTATGGGACAGGGGCCCGAACACTGAAGCTTTCTTT
CDR3: CASSLWDRGPNTEAFF

J: TRBJ2-7
V: TRBV27
D: TRBD1
DNA: TGTGCCAGCAGTTCGACAGGGGGGTCGTACGAGCAGTACTTC
CDR3: CASSSTGGSYEQYF

J: TRBJ1-5
V: TRBV7-2
D: .
DNA: TGTGCCAGCAGCTTGTCTTTAGGGGAGCCCCAGCATTTT
CDR3: CASSLSLGEPQHF

J: TRBJ2-5
V: TRBV5-4
D: .
DNA: TGTGCCAGCAGCCTAGGAGGGGCAGGAACAGAGACCCAGTACTTC
CDR3: CASSLGGAGTETQYF

J: TRBJ1-4
V: TRBV6-4
D: .
DNA: TGTGCCAGTAGGTGGGCAATTCAAACAGGAGAAAAACTGTTTTTT
CDR3: CASRWAIQTGEKLFF

J: TRBJ1-5
V: TRBV6-1
D: .
DNA: TGTGCCAGCAGTGAAGTGGGGGGTCCTAATCAGCCCCAGCATTTT
CDR3: CASSEVGGPNQPQHF

J: TRBJ2-7
V: TRBV5-1
D: .
DNA: TGCGCCAGCAGCGCGGGACTCCAACCGGGCGAGCAGTACTTC
CDR3: CASSAGLQPGEQYF

J: TRBJ1-5
V: TRBV18
D: TRBD1
DNA: TGTGCCAGCTCACGACAGGGAGGCAATCAGCCCCAGCATTTT
CDR3: CASSRQGGNQPQHF

J: TRBJ1-1
V: TRBV6-1
D: .
DNA: TGTGCCAGCAGTGAATCCCTAGGAGCGAACACTGAAGCTTTCTTT
CDR3: CASSESLGANTEAFF

J: TRBJ1-5
V: TRBV7-7
D: .
DNA: TGTGCCAGCAGTGAGGGTCCCAATCAGCCCCAGCATTTT
CDR3: CASSEGPNQPQHF

J: TRBJ1-3
V: TRBV9
D: TRBD1
DNA: TGTGCCAGCAACGACAGGACAGGTACCTCTGGAAACACCATATATTTT
CDR3: CASNDRTGTSGNTIYF

J: TRBJ2-5
V: TRBV5-1
D: TRBD1
DNA: TGCGCCAGCAGCCACCGACAGGGTAGAGAGACCCAGTACTTC
CDR3: CASSHRQGRETQYF

J: TRBJ1-2
V: TRBV19
D: TRBD1
DNA: TGTGCCAGTAGTCCCGGACAGGGAGTAGCAGAAGGCTACACCTTC
CDR3: CASSPGQGVAEGYTF

J: TRBJ2-7
V: TRBV7-9
D: .
DNA: TGTGCCAGCAGCTTTTCGACAGCCTACGAGCAGTACTTC
CDR3: CASSFSTAYEQYF

J: TRBJ2-5
V: TRBV15
D: TRBD1
DNA: TGTGCCACCAGCAGCCGGGACAGGGGCCAAGAGACCCAGTACTTC
CDR3: CATSSRDRGQETQYF

J: TRBJ2-4
V: TRBV5-1
D: TRBD1
DNA: TGCGCCAGCAGCATACCCGGGACAGGGGCCCAAAACATTCAGTACTTC
CDR3: CASSIPGTGAQNIQYF

J: TRBJ1-3
V: TRBV5-1
D: .
DNA: TGCGCCAGCAGCTTGGGGCATTTCTCTGGAAACACCATATATTTT
CDR3: CASSLGHFSGNTIYF

J: TRBJ1-5
V: TRBV6-4
D: .
DNA: TGTGCCAGCAGTAACGCACAGGATCAGCCCCAGCATTTT
CDR3: CASSNAQDQPQHF

J: TRBJ2-7
V: TRBV7-2
D: .
DNA: TGTGCCAGCAGCTTAGTTGGACTGATATACGAGCAGTACTTC
CDR3: CASSLVGLIYEQYF

J: TRBJ2-7
V: TRBV19
D: TRBD1
DNA: TGTGCCTGTAGTATTGGGACAGGGGGCTCCGAGCAGTACTTC
CDR3: CACSIGTGGSEQYF

J: TRBJ2-4
V: TRBV19
D: .
DNA: TGTGCCAGTAGTAGGGGCAGGGTGTCCGAAAACATTCAGTACTTC
CDR3: CASSRGRVSENIQYF

J: TRBJ2-1
V: TRBV9
D: .
DNA: TGTGCCAGCAGCTCCCGTCCCGGAGACTCCTACAATGAGCAGTTCTTC
CDR3: CASSSRPGDSYNEQFF

J: TRBJ1-1
V: TRBV28
D: .
DNA: TGTGCCAGCAGTACAGGGAGCACTGAAGCTTTCTTT
CDR3: CASSTGSTEAFF

J: TRBJ2-1
V: TRBV29-1
D: TRBD2
DNA: TGCAGCGTTGATAAGCGGGAGGTCGCCTACAATGAGCAGTTCTTC
CDR3: CSVDKREVAYNEQFF

J: TRBJ1-5
V: TRBV23-1
D: TRBD1
DNA: TGCGCCAGCAGTCACCCTTACTCGGACAGGGCTACTAGGGGATATAGCAATCAGCCCCAGCATTTT
CDR3: CASSHPYSDRATRGYSNQPQHF

J: TRBJ2-3
V: TRBV12-5
D: .
DNA: TGTGCTAGTGGTTCGGAGGGCCTGGGAGATACGCAGTATTTT
CDR3: CASGSEGLGDTQYF

J: TRBJ2-7
V: TRBV6-1
D: .
DNA: TGTGCCAGCAGCGGAATTTACAGGGGAGGCGAGCAGTACTTC
CDR3: CASSGIYRGGEQYF

J: TRBJ1-1
V: TRBV20-1
D: TRBD1
DNA: TGCAGTGGTACAGGGGGCCCTGAAGCTTTCTTT
CDR3: CSGTGGPEAFF

J: TRBJ1-1
V: TRBV14
D: .
DNA: TGTGCCAGCAGCCGGGGCCCGGGGAACACTGAAGCTTTCTTT
CDR3: CASSRGPGNTEAFF

J: TRBJ1-5
V: TRBV7-2
D: .
DNA: TGTGCCAGCAGCTTGGCGGATCAGCCCCAGCATTTT
CDR3: CASSLADQPQHF

J: TRBJ2-1
V: TRBV7-9
D: .
DNA: TGTGCCAGCAGCTTAGCTTCTACGGGGGGCGCCTACAATGAGCAGTTCTTC
CDR3: CASSLASTGGAYNEQFF

J: TRBJ1-5
V: TRBV7-8
D: TRBD1
DNA: TGTGCCAGCAGCTCTGGGACAGGGGGCTTCAATCAGCCCCAGCATTTT
CDR3: CASSSGTGGFNQPQHF

J: TRBJ1-5
V: TRBV7-2
D: .
DNA: TGTGCCAGCAGCTTAGTTGGTGGGGCGGGGAATCAGCCCCAGCATTTT
CDR3: CASSLVGGAGNQPQHF

J: TRBJ1-2
V: TRBV10-3
D: .
DNA: TGTGCCATCAGTGAGTCGCTTGGGCGTGAGTATGGCTACACCTTC
CDR3: CAISESLGREYGYTF